The rows below give T cell receptor beta chains drawn from one sample of a study of coeliac disease. Profiling relied on immunoSEQ multiplex PCR, and the TCRdb table lists in-frame clones only, not all of them. This sample has 3,500 to 4,500 clones, with roughly 58% found just once. The sequenced material came from intraepithelial lymphocytes from the gut. Receptors originate from a young woman with active celiac disease. CDR3s include the opening cysteine and the closing phenylalanine or tryptophan. The D gene is left open where the match is weak. Some rows have no size entry. The others give once, few or many, or a class for an expanded clone.

.,TRBJ2-7,TRBV6-1,.,14,CASSERSEAYEQYF,TGTGCCAGCAGTGAGAGGTCCGAAGCGTACGAGCAGTACTTC
.,TRBJ1-2,TRBV13,.,13,CASSSGVNYGYTF,TGTGCCAGCAGCTCGGGAGTTAACTATGGCTACACCTTC
.,TRBJ1-5,TRBV7-2,.,17,CASSLGVRGFSNQPQHF,TGTGCCAGCAGCTTAGGCGTCCGGGGATTCAGCAATCAGCCCCAGCATTTT
TRBD1,TRBJ2-7,TRBV15,.,16,CATSRVPTGIPYEQYF,TGTGCCACCAGCAGAGTCCCGACAGGGATTCCCTACGAGCAGTACTTC
.,TRBJ1-4,TRBV21-1,.,19,CASSKDRRSGGTNNEKLFF,TGTGCCAGCAGCAAAGATAGGAGATCGGGGGGAACGAATAATGAAAAACTGTTTTTT
.,TRBJ2-1,TRBV7-9,.,16,CASSLEVGTMDNEQFF,TGTGCCAGCAGCTTAGAGGTAGGGACAATGGACAATGAGCAGTTCTTC
.,TRBJ1-4,TRBV4-1,.,17,CASSRGNVVEYNEKLFF,TGCGCCAGCAGCCGGGGCAATGTGGTAGAATATAATGAAAAACTGTTTTTT
.,TRBJ1-5,TRBV15,.,15,CATSKGVEGSQPQHF,TGTGCCACCAGCAAGGGTGTGGAGGGTAGTCAGCCCCAGCATTTT
TRBD2,TRBJ2-3,TRBV7-2,.,14,CASSLGGLADTQYF,TGTGCCAGCAGCTTAGGAGGACTAGCGGATACGCAGTATTTT
TRBD1,TRBJ1-1,TRBV7-9,.,14,CASSLKGAITEAFF,TGTGCCAGCAGCTTAAAGGGGGCCATCACTGAAGCTTTCTTT
TRBD1,TRBJ1-2,TRBV7-7,.,14,CASSAGQGNYGYTF,TGTGCCAGCAGCGCCGGACAGGGGAACTATGGCTACACCTTC
.,TRBJ1-1,TRBV29-1,.,10,CSVGGGVAFF,TGCAGCGTGGGGGGGGGCGTAGCTTTCTTT
TRBD2,TRBJ2-3,TRBV11-2,.,17,CASSLDRASGERDTQYF,TGTGCCAGCAGCTTAGATCGGGCTAGCGGGGAGCGGGATACGCAGTATTTT
.,TRBJ2-3,TRBV7-9,.,17,CASSFSLPGHSTDTQYF,TGTGCCAGCAGCTTCAGCCTACCGGGACATAGCACAGATACGCAGTATTTT
TRBD1,TRBJ2-2,TRBV28,few,16,CASSYPTGGASGELFF,TGTGCCAGCAGTTACCCGACAGGGGGCGCCTCCGGGGAGCTGTTTTTT
TRBD2,TRBJ2-1,TRBV2,.,14,CASGWGGSYNEQFF,TGTGCCAGCGGGTGGGGGGGTTCCTACAATGAGCAGTTCTTC
TRBD2,TRBJ2-7,TRBV15,once,15,CATSRGLAGYYEQYF,TGTGCCACCAGCAGGGGACTAGCGGGATACTACGAGCAGTACTTC
.,TRBJ1-4,TRBV5-5,.,14,CASSLRQINEKLFF,TGTGCCAGCAGCTTACGACAGATTAATGAAAAACTGTTTTTT
.,TRBJ2-5,TRBV18,few,13,CASSPGAQETQYF,TGTGCCAGCTCACCAGGGGCCCAAGAGACCCAGTACTTC
TRBD1,TRBJ2-1,TRBV28,.,16,CASSFRTDRDYNEQFF,TGTGCCAGCAGTTTCAGGACTGACAGGGACTACAATGAGCAGTTCTTC
.,TRBJ1-1,TRBV6-5,.,13,CASSYALLGGAFF,TGTGCCAGCAGTTACGCCCTCCTAGGTGGAGCTTTCTTT
.,TRBJ2-5,TRBV28,.,14,CATHTLSEYETQYF,TGTGCCACCCACACCCTCTCTGAATATGAGACCCAGTACTTC
TRBD1,TRBJ1-3,TRBV2,.,15,CASSPGTGQGNTIYF,TGTGCCAGCAGTCCGGGGACAGGGCAAGGAAACACCATATATTTT
.,TRBJ2-3,TRBV7-9,.,11,CASSSTDTQYF,TGTGCCAGCAGCTCGACAGATACGCAGTATTTT
.,TRBJ2-3,TRBV11-2,.,17,CASSDRSPYGSTDTQYF,TGTGCCAGCAGCGACAGGAGCCCCTACGGGAGCACAGATACGCAGTATTTT
TRBD1,TRBJ1-1,TRBV2,few,17,CASSGGQVFLPNTEAFF,TGTGCCAGCAGTGGGGGACAGGTTTTCCTCCCAAACACTGAAGCTTTCTTT
TRBD1,TRBJ2-2,TRBV4-2,.,16,CASSLRPGQSTGELFF,TGTGCCAGCAGCTTGAGACCGGGACAGTCCACCGGGGAGCTGTTTTTT
.,TRBJ1-2,TRBV7-9,.,15,CASSLAGGYFYGYTF,TGTGCCAGCAGCTTAGCCGGGGGGTACTTCTATGGCTACACCTTC